The source of this T cell receptor (beta chain) is a study of molecular identifiers for immune sequencing clone quantification. This clonotype showed up just a few times. Antigen: not known. Per the germline V gene, CDR1 is ENHRY and CDR2 is SYGVKD. The CDR3 spans 13 residues. Trimming shortened V by 2 bases and J by 1 base, and 2 bases separated the two germline ends. Preparation of naive CD8 libraries involved roughly 18,000 to 1,100,000 sorted cells and 10%, 30% or 50% RNA. Bulk libraries came from a prior protocol with listed TCR primers. TCRdb analysed the PCR reads with MiXCR anew, one entry per CDR3 protein. The table has about 510,000 distinct CDR3 sequences, 20% to 25% seen once. General study results and limits: Effector cells had over 98% of their molecules in clones above 20 RNA copies, while naive cells had under 1%.

This chain joins TRBV10-3 and TRBJ2-2; D remains unclear. The receptor was isolated from a human donor in good health. Some libraries in this study had Jurkat cell RNA spiked in. Sequences were obtained from naive CD8+ T cells from blood, with Jurkat cell RNA spiked in. Described subset: FACS-sorted CD8+CD4-CCR7+CD45RA+ naive T cells. Here the CDR3 DNA reads TGTGCCATCAGTGAGGGGAACACCGGGGAGCTGTTTTTT. Amino acids: CAISEGNTGELFF.